This T cell receptor beta chain came from a study of cytomegalovirus exposure and HLA in healthy donors. General study points: Cytomegalovirus-associated TCR beta chains were listed, numbering around 150. In a later analysis, at a false discovery rate of 0.05, about 15,000 TCR beta sequences were associated with HLA alleles.

Germline-derived CDR1 and CDR2 are MGHRA and YSYEKL. The CDR3 has 15 residues. V lost 6 bases and J 6 bases, leaving 17 bases between the germline ends. On this clone: Its matching antigen is unknown.

It was with 60 Vbeta and 13 Jbeta primers that the PCR ran. Using immunoSEQ multiplex PCR, the repertoire was profiled, and TCRdb retains in-frame clones only, with some absent. This table has around 110,000 clones, about four fifths appearing once. The rearrangement joins TRBV4-1 to TRBJ1-4; possibly TRBD1 for D (5 bases). This TCR was sampled from a woman under 30 in good health and CMV-seronegative. The sequenced material came from PBMCs. CDR3 nucleotides: TGCGCCAGCAGACTAAAGGTGGGGGGGGATGAAAAACTGTTTTTT. It is translated as CASRLKVGGDEKLFF.